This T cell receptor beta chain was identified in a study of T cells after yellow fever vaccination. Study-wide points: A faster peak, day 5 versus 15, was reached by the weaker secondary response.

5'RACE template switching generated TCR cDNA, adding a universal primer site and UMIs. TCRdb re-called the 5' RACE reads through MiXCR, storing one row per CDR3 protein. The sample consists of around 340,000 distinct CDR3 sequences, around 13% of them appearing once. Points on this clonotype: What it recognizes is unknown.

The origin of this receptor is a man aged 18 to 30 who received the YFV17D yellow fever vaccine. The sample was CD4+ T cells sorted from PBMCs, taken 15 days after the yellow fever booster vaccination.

The CDR3, as DNA: TGTGCCAGCAGCGCCCTCCGGGACAGTATATACCAGCCCCAGCATTTT. This encodes CASSALRDSIYQPQHF. V and J are TRBV5-5 and TRBJ1-5; TRBD1 matches 7 bases. The CDR3 is 16 residues long. Germline-derived CDR1 and CDR2 are SGHKS and YYEKEE (reference sequence). J was trimmed by 7 bases and V by 4 bases; bases with no gene match: 14.